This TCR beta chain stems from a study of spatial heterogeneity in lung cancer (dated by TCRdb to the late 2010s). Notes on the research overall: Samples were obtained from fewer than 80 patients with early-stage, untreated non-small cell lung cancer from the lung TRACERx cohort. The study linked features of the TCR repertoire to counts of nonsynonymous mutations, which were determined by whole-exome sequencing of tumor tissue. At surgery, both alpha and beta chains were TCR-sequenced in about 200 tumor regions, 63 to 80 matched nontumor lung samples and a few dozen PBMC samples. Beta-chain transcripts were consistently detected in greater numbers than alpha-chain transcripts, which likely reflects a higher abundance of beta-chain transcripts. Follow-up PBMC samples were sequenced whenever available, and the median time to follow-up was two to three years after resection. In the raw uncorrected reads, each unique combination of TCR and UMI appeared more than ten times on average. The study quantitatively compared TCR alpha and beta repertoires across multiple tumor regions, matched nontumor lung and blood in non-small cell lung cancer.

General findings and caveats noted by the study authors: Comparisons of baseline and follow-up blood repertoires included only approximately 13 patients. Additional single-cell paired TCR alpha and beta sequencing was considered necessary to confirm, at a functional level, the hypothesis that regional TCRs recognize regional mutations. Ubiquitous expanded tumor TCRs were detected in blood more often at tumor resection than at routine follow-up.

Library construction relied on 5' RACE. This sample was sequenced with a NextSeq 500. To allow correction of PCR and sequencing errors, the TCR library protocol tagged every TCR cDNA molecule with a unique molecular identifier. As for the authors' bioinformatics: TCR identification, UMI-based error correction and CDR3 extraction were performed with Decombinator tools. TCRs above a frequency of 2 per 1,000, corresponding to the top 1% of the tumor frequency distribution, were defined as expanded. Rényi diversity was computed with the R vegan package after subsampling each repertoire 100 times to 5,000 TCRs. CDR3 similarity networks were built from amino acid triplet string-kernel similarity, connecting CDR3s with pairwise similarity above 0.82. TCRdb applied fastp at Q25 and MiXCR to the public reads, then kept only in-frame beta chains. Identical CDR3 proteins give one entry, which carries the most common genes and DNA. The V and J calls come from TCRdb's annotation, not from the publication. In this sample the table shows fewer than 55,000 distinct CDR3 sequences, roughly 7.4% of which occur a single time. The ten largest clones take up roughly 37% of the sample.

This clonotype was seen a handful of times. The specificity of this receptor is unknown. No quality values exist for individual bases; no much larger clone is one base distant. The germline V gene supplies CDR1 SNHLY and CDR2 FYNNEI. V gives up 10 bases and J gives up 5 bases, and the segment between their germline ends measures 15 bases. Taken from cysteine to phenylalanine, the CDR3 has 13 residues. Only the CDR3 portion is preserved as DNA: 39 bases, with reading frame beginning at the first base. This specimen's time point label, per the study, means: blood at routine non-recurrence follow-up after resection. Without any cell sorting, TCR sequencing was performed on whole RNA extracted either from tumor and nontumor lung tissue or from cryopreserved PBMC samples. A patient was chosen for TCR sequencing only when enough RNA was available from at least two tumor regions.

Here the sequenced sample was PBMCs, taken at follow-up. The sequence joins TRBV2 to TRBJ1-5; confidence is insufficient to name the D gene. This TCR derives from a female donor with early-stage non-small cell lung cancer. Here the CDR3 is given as CATTRESDQPQHF. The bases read TGTGCCACTACCCGAGAATCTGATCAGCCCCAGCATTTT.